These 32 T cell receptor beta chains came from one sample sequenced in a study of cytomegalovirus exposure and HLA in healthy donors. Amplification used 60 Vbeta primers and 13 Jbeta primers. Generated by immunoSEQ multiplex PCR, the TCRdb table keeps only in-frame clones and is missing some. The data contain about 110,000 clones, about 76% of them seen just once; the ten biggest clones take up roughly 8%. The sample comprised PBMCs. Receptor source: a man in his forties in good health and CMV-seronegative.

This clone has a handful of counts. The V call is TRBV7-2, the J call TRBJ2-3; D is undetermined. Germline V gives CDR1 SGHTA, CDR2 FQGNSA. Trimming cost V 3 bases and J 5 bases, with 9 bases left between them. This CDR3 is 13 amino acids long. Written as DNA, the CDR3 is TGTGCCAGCAGCTTCGATCTCGGAGATACGCAGTATTTT. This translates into CASSFDLGDTQYF.

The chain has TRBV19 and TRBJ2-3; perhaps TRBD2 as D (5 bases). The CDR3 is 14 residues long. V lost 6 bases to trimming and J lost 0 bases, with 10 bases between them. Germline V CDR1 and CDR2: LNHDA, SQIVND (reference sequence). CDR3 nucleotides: TGTGCCAGTAGAAGCGGAACGAGCACAGATACGCAGTATTTT. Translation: CASRSGTSTDTQYF.

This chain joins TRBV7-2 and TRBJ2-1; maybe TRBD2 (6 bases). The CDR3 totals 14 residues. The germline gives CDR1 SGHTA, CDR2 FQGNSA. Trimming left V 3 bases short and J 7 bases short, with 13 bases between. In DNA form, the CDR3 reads TGTGCCAGCAGCTTTGGGCCAGGGAGGAATGAGCAGTTCTTC. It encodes CASSFGPGRNEQFF.

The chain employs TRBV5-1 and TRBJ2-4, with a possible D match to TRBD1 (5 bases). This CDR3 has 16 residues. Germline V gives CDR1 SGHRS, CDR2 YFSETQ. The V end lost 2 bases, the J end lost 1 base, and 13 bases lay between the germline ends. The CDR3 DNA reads TGCGCCAGCAGCTTAGGGGATGGGGTCGCCAAAAACATTCAGTACTTC. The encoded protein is CASSLGDGVAKNIQYF. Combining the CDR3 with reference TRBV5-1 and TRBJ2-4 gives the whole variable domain KAGVTQTPRYLIKTRGQQVTLSCSPISGHRSVSWYQQTPGQGLQFLFEYFSETQRNKGNFPGRFSGRQFSNSRSEMNVSTLELGDSALYLCASSLGDGVAKNIQYFGAGTRLSVL.

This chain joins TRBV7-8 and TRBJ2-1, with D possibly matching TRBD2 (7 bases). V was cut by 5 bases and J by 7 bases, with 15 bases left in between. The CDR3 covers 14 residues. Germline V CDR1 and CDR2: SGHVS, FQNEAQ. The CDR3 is CASSRRGAGNEQFF. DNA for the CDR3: TGTGCCAGCAGCCGACGGGGGGCCGGGAATGAGCAGTTCTTC.

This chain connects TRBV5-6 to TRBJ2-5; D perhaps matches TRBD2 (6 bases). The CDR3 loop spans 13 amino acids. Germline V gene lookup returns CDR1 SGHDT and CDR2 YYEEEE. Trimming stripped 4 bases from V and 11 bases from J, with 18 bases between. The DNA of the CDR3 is TGTGCCAGCAGCCAGGGACTTCCTAGGGAGCAGTACTTC. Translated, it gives CASSQGLPREQYF.

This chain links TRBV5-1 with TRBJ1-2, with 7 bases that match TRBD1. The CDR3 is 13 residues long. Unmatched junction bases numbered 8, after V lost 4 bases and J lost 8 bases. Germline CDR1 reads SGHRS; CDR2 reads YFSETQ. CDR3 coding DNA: TGCGCCAGCAGCCCGGACAGGATTCAAGGCTACACCTTC. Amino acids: CASSPDRIQGYTF.

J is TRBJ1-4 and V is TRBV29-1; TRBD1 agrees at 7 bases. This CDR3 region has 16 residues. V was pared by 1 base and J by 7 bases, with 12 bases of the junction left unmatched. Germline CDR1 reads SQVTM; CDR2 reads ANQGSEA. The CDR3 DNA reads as TGCAGCGTTGAAGTCCCGGGACAGTGGACTTCTGAAAAACTGTTTTTT. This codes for CSVEVPGQWTSEKLFF. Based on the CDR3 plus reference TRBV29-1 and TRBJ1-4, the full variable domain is SAVISQKPSRDICQRGTSLTIQCQVDSQVTMMFWYRQQPGQSLTLIATANQGSEATYESGFVIDKFPISRPNLTFSTLTVSNMSPEDSSIYLCSVEVPGQWTSEKLFFGSGTQLSVL.

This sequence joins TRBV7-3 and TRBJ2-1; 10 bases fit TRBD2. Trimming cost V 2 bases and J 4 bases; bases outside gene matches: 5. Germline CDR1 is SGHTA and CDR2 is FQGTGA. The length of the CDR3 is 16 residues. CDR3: CASSLGLAGEYNEQFF. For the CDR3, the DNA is TGTGCCAGCAGCTTAGGCCTAGCGGGGGAATACAATGAGCAGTTCTTC.

The CDR3 coding sequence is TGTGCCAGCAGTTCGTCTGCGGGGGGTGAAAAACTGTTTTTT. Residues: CASSSSAGGEKLFF. V gene TRBV27 combines with J gene TRBJ1-4; weak D call: TRBD1 (5 bases). V gave up 4 bases and J gave up 7 bases, with 13 bases separating them. This CDR3 region has 14 residues. Germline CDR1 reads MNHEY; CDR2 reads SMNVEV (reference sequence).

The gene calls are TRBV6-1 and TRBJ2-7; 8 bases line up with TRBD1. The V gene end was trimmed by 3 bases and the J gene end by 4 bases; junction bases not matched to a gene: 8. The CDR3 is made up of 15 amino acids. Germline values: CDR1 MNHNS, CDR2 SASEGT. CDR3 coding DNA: TGTGCCAGCAGTGATGCCGACAGGGGCATTTACGAGCAGTACTTC. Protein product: CASSDADRGIYEQYF.

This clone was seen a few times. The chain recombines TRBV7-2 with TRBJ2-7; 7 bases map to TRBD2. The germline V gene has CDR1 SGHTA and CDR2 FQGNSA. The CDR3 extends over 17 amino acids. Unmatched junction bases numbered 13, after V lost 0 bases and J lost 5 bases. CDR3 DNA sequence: TGTGCCAGCAGCTTAGCGCGCCGGCCGGGGGGTCGCGACGAGCAGTACTTC. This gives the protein CASSLARRPGGRDEQYF.

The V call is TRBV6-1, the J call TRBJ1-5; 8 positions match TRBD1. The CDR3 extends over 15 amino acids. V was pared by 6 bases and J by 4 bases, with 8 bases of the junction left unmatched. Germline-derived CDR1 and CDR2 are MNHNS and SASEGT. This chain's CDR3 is CASSQDRGRNQPQHF. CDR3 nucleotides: TGTGCCAGCAGCCAAGACAGGGGAAGGAATCAGCCCCAGCATTTT.

CDR3 sequence: CASSQQKNEQYF. The CDR3 coding sequence is TGTGCCAGCAGCCAACAGAAGAACGAGCAGTACTTC. J is TRBJ2-7 and V is TRBV7-2; D call uncertain. The CDR3 contains 12 residues. Germline V gives CDR1 SGHTA, CDR2 FQGNSA. Trimming took 5 bases from V and 5 from J, leaving 10 bases between them.

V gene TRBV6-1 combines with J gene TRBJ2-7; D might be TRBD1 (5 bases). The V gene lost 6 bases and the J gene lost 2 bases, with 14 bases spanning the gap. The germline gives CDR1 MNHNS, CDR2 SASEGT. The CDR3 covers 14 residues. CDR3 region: CASSIYRSPYEQYF. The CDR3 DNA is TGTGCCAGCAGCATATACAGGTCTCCCTACGAGCAGTACTTC.

CDR3 nucleotide sequence: TGCGCCAGCAGCAGCACAGGGACTGGAAACACCATATATTTT. This encodes CASSSTGTGNTIYF. The chain is built from TRBV5-1 and TRBJ1-3, with D maybe TRBD1 (6 bases). Looked up from germline, CDR1 is SGHRS and CDR2 is YFSETQ. The CDR3 runs 14 residues. V was cut by 4 bases and J by 2 bases, with 10 bases left in between.

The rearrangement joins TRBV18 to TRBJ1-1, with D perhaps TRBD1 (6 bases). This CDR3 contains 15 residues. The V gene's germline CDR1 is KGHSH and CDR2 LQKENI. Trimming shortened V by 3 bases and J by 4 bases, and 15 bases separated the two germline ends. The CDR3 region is CASSPQGFSGTEAFF. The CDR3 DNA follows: TGTGCCAGCTCACCGCAGGGGTTTTCGGGCACTGAAGCTTTCTTT. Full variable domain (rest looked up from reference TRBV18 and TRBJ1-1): NAGVMQNPRHLVRRRGQEARLRCSPMKGHSHVYWYRQLPEEGLKFMVYLQKENIIDESGMPKERFSAEFPKEGPSILRIQQVVRGDSAAYFCASSPQGFSGTEAFFGQGTRLTVV.

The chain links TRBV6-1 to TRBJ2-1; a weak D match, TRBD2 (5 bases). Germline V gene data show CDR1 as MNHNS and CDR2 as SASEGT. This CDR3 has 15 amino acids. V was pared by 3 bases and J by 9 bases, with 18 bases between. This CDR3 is CASSDGNPTRVEQFF. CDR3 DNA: TGTGCCAGCAGTGACGGGAACCCAACACGAGTTGAGCAGTTCTTC.

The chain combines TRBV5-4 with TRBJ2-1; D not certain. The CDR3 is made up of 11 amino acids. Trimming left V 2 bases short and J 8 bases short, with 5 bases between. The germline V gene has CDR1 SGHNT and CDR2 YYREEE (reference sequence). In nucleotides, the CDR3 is TGTGCCAGCAGCTTTAGTGATGAGCAGTTCTTC. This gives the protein CASSFSDEQFF.

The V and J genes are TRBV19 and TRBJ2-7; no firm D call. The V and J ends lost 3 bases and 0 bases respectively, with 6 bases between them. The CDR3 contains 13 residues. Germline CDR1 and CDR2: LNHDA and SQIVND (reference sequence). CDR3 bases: TGTGCCAGTAGTATCTCCCCCTCCTACGAGCAGTACTTC. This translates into CASSISPSYEQYF.

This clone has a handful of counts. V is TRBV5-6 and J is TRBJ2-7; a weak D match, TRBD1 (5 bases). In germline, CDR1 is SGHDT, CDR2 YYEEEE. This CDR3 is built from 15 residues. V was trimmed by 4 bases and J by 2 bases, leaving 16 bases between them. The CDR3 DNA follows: TGTGCCAGCAGCCCCGGACAAGCCCAAGCCTACGAGCAGTACTTC. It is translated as CASSPGQAQAYEQYF.

CDR3 coding DNA: TGTGCCAGCAGTGAGTCAGCGGGGGGGCACAATGAGCAGTTCTTC. Protein: CASSESAGGHNEQFF. The rearrangement links TRBV6-4 to TRBJ2-1; TRBD2 matches 10 bases. J was trimmed by 5 bases and V by 3 bases; bases with no gene match: 4. This CDR3 spans 15 amino acids. Germline V lookup: CDR1 MRHNA, CDR2 SNTAGT.

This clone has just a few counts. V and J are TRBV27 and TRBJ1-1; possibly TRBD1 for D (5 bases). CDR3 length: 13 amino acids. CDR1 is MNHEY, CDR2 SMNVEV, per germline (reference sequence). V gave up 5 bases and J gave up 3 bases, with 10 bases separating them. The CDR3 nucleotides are TGTGCCAGCAGTCCATGGGGGGACACTGAAGCTTTCTTT. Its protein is CASSPWGDTEAFF.

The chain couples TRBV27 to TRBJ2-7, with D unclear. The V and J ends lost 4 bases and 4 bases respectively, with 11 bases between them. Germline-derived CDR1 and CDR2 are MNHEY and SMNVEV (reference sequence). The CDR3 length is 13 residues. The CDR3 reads CASSSTSVYEQYF. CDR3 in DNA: TGTGCCAGCAGTTCAACATCAGTTTACGAGCAGTACTTC.

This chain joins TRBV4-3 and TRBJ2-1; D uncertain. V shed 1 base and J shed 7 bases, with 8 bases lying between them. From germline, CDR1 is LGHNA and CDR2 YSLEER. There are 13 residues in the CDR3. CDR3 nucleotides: TGCGCCAGCAGCCAAGTAGTCAGGAATGAGCAGTTCTTC. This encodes CASSQVVRNEQFF.

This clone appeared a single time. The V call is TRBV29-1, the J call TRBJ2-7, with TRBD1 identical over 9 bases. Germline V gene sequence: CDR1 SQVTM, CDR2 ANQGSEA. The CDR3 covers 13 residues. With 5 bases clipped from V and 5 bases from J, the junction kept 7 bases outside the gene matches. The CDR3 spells CSVPHTGGHEQYF. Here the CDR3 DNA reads TGCAGCGTTCCTCATACAGGGGGCCACGAGCAGTACTTC.

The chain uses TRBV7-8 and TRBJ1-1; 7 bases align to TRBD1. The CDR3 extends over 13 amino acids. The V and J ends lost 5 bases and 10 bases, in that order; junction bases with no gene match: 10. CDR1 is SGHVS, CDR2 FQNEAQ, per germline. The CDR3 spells CASSEGARGRAFF. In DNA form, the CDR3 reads TGTGCCAGCAGCGAGGGGGCGCGAGGTCGAGCTTTCTTT. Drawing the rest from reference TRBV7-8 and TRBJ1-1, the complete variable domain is GAGVSQSPRYKVAKRGQDVALRCDPISGHVSLFWYQQALGQGPEFLTYFQNEAQLDKSGLPSDRFFAERPEGSVSTLKIQRTQQEDSAVYLCASSEGARGRAFFGQGTRLTVV.

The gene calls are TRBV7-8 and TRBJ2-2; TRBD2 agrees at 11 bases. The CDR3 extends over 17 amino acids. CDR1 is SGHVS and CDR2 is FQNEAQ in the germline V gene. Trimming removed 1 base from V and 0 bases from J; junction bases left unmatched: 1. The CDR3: CASSLGLAGTNTGELFF. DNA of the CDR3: TGTGCCAGCAGCTTAGGACTAGCGGGAACGAACACCGGGGAGCTGTTTTTT.

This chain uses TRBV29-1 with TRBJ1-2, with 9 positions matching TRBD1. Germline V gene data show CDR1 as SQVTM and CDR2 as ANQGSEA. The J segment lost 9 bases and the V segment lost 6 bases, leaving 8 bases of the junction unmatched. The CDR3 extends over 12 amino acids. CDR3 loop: CSVGQGQGSYTF. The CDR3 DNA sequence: TGCAGCGTCGGGCAGGGACAGGGAAGCTACACCTTC.

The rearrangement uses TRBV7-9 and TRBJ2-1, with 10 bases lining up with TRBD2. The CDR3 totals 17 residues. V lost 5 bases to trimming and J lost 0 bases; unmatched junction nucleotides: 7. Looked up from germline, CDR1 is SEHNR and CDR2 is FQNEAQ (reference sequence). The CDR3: CASSPAERGGSYNEQFF. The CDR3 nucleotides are TGTGCCAGCAGCCCCGCTGAGCGGGGGGGCTCCTACAATGAGCAGTTCTTC.

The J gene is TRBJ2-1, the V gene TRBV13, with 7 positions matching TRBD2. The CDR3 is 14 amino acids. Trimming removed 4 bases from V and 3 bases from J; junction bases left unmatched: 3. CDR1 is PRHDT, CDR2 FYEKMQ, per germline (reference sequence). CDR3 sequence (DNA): TGTGCCAGCAGCTACCGGGGGGACTACAATGAGCAGTTCTTC. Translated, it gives CASSYRGDYNEQFF.

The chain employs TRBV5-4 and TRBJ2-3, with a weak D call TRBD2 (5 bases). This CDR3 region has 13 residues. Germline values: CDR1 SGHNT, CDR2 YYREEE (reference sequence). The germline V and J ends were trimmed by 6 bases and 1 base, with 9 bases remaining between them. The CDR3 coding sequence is TGTGCCAGCAAGGTCGGGGGCACAGATACGCAGTATTTT. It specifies CASKVGGTDTQYF.